Below, 9 T cell receptor beta chains from the same sample are listed, as sequenced in a study of T cell responses to AZD1222 COVID-19 vaccine. Profiling relied on immunoSEQ multiplex PCR, and the TCRdb table lists in-frame clones only, not all of them. The profile shows about 120,000 clones, roughly 89% of them singletons. Here the sequenced sample was peripheral blood, taken 28 days after the second AZD1222 dose. All receptors derive from an adult who received the AZD1222 COVID-19 vaccine.

CDR3: CASSPGGTAGSNQPQHF. The CDR3, as DNA: TGTGCCAGCTCACCCGGGGGGACGGCTGGGAGCAATCAGCCCCAGCATTTT. The chain joins TRBV18 to TRBJ1-5; possibly TRBD1 for D (5 bases). Germline V gene lookup returns CDR1 KGHSH and CDR2 LQKENI. Trimming stripped 3 bases from V and 1 base from J, with 16 bases between. The CDR3 totals 17 residues.

V is TRBV5-1 and J is TRBJ1-2; TRBD1 matches 7 bases. Germline assignment: CDR1 SGHRS and CDR2 YFSETQ. Trimming took 0 bases from V and 7 from J; bases not matched to a gene: 6. The CDR3 runs to 14 residues. CDR3 sequence (DNA): TGCGCCAGCAGCTTGGCCGACAGGGAAGGTGGCTACACCTTC. It specifies CASSLADREGGYTF.

This sequence joins TRBV21-1 and TRBJ2-7; TRBD1, the D gene given by the table, was not confirmed from the DNA. TRBV21-1 is flagged as a pseudogene. This CDR3 comprises 16 residues. The CDR3 DNA follows: TGTGCCAGCAGCCCGACCACCAGACAGGGGCCATACGAGCAGTACTTC. Translating it yields CASSPTTRQGPYEQYF.

This chain connects TRBV9 to TRBJ2-5; a possible D gene is TRBD2 (7 bases). CDR1 is SGDLS and CDR2 is YYNGEE in the germline V gene. The V end lost 3 bases, the J end lost 5 bases, and 17 bases lay between the germline ends. The length of the CDR3 is 15 residues. The DNA for the CDR3 is TGTGCCAGCAGCGCCGGAGGGGGGGGGCGTGAGACCCAGTACTTC. Encoded protein: CASSAGGGGRETQYF.

The chain couples TRBV4-1 to TRBJ1-6; 10 nucleotides agree with TRBD1. V was clipped by 4 bases and J by 12 bases; unmatched bases: 6. CDR1 and CDR2 (germline): MGHRA, YSYEKL. The CDR3 sequence is 14 residues long. CDR3 DNA: TGCGCCAGCAGCCCCTTGACAGGGGGCTTACCCCTCCACTTT. Amino acid sequence: CASSPLTGGLPLHF.

As concerns this clone: Other DNA variants within this sample encode the same CDR3. The genes are TRBV6-5 and TRBJ2-7, with D possibly matching TRBD2 (5 bases). The CDR3 loop spans 14 amino acids. Germline lookup yields CDR1 MNHEY and CDR2 SVGAGI. V lost 0 bases, J lost 2 bases, and 8 bases lay in between. The DNA for the CDR3 is TGTGCCAGCAGTTACTCGACCGGGGCCTACGAGCAGTACTTC. Its protein is CASSYSTGAYEQYF.

This chain uses TRBV5-8 with TRBJ1-5; D gene ambiguous. The germline gives CDR1 SGHTS, CDR2 YDEGEE. This CDR3 spans 13 amino acids. V lost 7 bases and J lost 6, with 14 bases in between. The CDR3 DNA reads as TGTGCCAGCCTGCGAGGGTTCCGTCAGCCCCAGCATTTT. Translating it yields CASLRGFRQPQHF.

This rearrangement joins TRBV20-1 to TRBJ2-7, with 8 nucleotides matching TRBD2. V trimming: 3 bases; J trimming: 0 bases; junction bases outside the gene matches: 4. Germline CDR1 reads DFQATT; CDR2 reads SNEGSKA (reference sequence). This CDR3 has 14 residues. In DNA, the CDR3 is TGCAGTGCTAGTGTGCTAGCGGGCTCCTACGAGCAGTACTTC. The encoded protein is CSASVLAGSYEQYF.

This chain connects TRBV6-5 to TRBJ2-7; D remains unclear. The germline V gene encodes CDR1 MNHEY and CDR2 SVGAGI. This CDR3 contains 13 residues. With 6 bases removed from V and 5 bases from J, the gap between germline ends came to 14 bases. The CDR3: CASSSQLTDEQYF. The CDR3 DNA is TGTGCCAGCAGCTCGCAGTTGACGGACGAGCAGTACTTC.